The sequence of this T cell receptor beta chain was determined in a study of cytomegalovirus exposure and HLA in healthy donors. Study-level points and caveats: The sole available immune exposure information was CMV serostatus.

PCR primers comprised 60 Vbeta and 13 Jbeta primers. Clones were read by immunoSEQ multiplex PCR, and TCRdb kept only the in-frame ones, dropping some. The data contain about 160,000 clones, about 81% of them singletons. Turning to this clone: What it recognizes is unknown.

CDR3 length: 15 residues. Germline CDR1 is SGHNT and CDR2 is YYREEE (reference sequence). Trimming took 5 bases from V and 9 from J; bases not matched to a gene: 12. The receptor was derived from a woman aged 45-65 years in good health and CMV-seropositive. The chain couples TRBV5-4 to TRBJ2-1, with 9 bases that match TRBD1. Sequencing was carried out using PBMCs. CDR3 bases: TGTGCCAGCAGACTTCCCGGGACAGGGTCGGCTGAGCAGTTCTTC. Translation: CASRLPGTGSAEQFF.